The rows below give T cell receptor beta chains drawn from one sample of a study of T-cell memory formation after mild COVID-19. MiXCR, applied by TCRdb to the 5' RACE reads, yields one record per CDR3 protein. The repertoire holds approximately 290,000 distinct CDR3 sequences, with approximately 19% as singletons. Sequencing was performed on PBMCs or a T cell subset sorted from them (not recorded which). The receptors shown here come from a man between 18 and 29 years old who had mild COVID-19 (a few samples of this study predate the infection). Cell type and time point are not known. Each CDR3 is given with its conserved first and last residue. Fields, in order: J gene, D gene, clone size, V gene, CDR3 DNA, CDR3 protein. D genes are given only for firm matches. Only some rows state a clone size, as once, few, many or a class for expanded clones.

j_call: TRBJ2-1
d_call: TRBD1
clone_size: many
v_call: TRBV4-3
cdr3_nt: TGCGCCAGCAGCCACCCCACCCGACAGGGGGGCTACAATGAGCAGTTCTTC
cdr3_aa: CASSHPTRQGGYNEQFF

j_call: TRBJ2-3
d_call: NA
clone_size: NA
v_call: TRBV2
cdr3_nt: TGTGCCAGCAGTCCGAACAGGGAAGGGACAGATACGCAGTATTTT
cdr3_aa: CASSPNREGTDTQYF

j_call: TRBJ2-2
d_call: TRBD1
clone_size: NA
v_call: TRBV5-1
cdr3_nt: TGCGCCAGCAGCTTTACAGGGGGCGACACCGGGGAGCTGTTTTTT
cdr3_aa: CASSFTGGDTGELFF

j_call: TRBJ1-6
d_call: NA
clone_size: NA
v_call: TRBV20-1
cdr3_nt: TGCAGTGCTAGAGATGTACGGTGGAATTCACCCCTCCACTTT
cdr3_aa: CSARDVRWNSPLHF

j_call: TRBJ1-1
d_call: NA
clone_size: few
v_call: TRBV29-1
cdr3_nt: TGCAGCGTTAGTTATCAGGTCCCTGAAGCTTTCTTT
cdr3_aa: CSVSYQVPEAFF

j_call: TRBJ2-5
d_call: NA
clone_size: NA
v_call: TRBV5-1
cdr3_nt: TGCGCCAGCAGCTTGGGACCGTACCAAGAGACCCAGTACTTC
cdr3_aa: CASSLGPYQETQYF

j_call: TRBJ1-2
d_call: NA
clone_size: NA
v_call: TRBV5-6
cdr3_nt: TGTGCCAGCAGTTTTATGGAATGGTCAGGCTACACCTTC
cdr3_aa: CASSFMEWSGYTF

j_call: TRBJ2-7
d_call: NA
clone_size: few
v_call: TRBV6-6
cdr3_nt: TGTGCCAGCAGTCCTATTAACCCAGACCGGTCCTACGAGCAGTACTTC
cdr3_aa: CASSPINPDRSYEQYF

j_call: TRBJ1-3
d_call: NA
clone_size: few
v_call: TRBV5-6
cdr3_nt: TGTGCCAGCAGCTATGTTAGGGCGGACACCATATATTTT
cdr3_aa: CASSYVRADTIYF

j_call: TRBJ1-5
d_call: NA
clone_size: NA
v_call: TRBV7-2
cdr3_nt: TGTGCCAGCAGCTTAGTAGGGAACAATCAGCCCCAGCATTTT
cdr3_aa: CASSLVGNNQPQHF

j_call: TRBJ2-2
d_call: NA
clone_size: few
v_call: TRBV2
cdr3_nt: TGTGCCAGCAGTGAAGCTCCGGGGGCCGGGGAGCTGTTTTTT
cdr3_aa: CASSEAPGAGELFF

j_call: TRBJ2-3
d_call: TRBD2
clone_size: NA
v_call: TRBV24-1
cdr3_nt: TGTGCCACCAGTGACCGACCTCTGAGCGGGGGCACAGATACGCAGTATTTT
cdr3_aa: CATSDRPLSGGTDTQYF

j_call: TRBJ2-7
d_call: TRBD1
clone_size: few
v_call: TRBV20-1
cdr3_nt: TGCAGTGTTTCAGGGGGAAGGAACGAGCAGTACTTC
cdr3_aa: CSVSGGRNEQYF

j_call: TRBJ1-5
d_call: NA
clone_size: NA
v_call: TRBV5-5
cdr3_nt: TGTGCCAGCAGCTTGGGAGGTCCCATAAATCAGCCCCAGCATTTT
cdr3_aa: CASSLGGPINQPQHF

j_call: TRBJ1-1
d_call: TRBD1
clone_size: few
v_call: TRBV6-5
cdr3_nt: TGTGCCAGCAGTCAAGGACAGGGTGGAGTCTTAAGAAACACTGAAGCTTTCTTT
cdr3_aa: CASSQGQGGVLRNTEAFF

j_call: TRBJ2-3
d_call: TRBD2
clone_size: few
v_call: TRBV7-9
cdr3_nt: TGTGCCAGCAGCTCCCAACTAGCGGGGGGATACACAGATACGCAGTATTTT
cdr3_aa: CASSSQLAGGYTDTQYF